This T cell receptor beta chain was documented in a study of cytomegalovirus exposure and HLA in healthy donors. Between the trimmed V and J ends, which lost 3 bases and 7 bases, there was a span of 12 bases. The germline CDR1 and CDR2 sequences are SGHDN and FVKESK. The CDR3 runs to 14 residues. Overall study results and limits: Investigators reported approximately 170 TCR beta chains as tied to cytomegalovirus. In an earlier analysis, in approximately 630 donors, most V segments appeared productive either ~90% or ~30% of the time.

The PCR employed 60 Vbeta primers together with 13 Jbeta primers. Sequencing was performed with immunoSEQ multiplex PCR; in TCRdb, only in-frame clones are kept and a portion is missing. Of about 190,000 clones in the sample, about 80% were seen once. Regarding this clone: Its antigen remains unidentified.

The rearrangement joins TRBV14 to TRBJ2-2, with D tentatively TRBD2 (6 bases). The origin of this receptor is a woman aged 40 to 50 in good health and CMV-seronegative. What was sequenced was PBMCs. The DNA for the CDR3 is TGTGCCAGCAGCCAGGTCGGAGGGTACGGGGAGCTGTTTTTT. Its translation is CASSQVGGYGELFF.